Listed below are T cell receptor beta chains from one sample, sequenced in a study of blood T cell repertoires in COVID-19. Sequencing used immunoSEQ multiplex PCR; TCRdb keeps in-frame clones, though not all of them. The sample consists of roughly 200,000 clones, nearly 90% of them appearing once. The sample comprised peripheral blood. These TCRs come from a man aged 50-59 years with acute or convalescent COVID-19. CDR3s include the opening cysteine and the closing phenylalanine or tryptophan. D genes are given only for firm matches. The size of a clone is reported for some rows only, either as once, few or many, or as a class for expanded clones.

CDR3	DNA	D	size	V	J
CASSSTDASSPLHF	TGTGCCAGCAGTTCGACAGACGCGAGTTCACCCCTCCACTTT	-	-	TRBV3-1/TRBV3-2	TRBJ1-6
CASSLLGDNEQFF	TGTGCCAGCAGCTTGCTCGGGGACAATGAGCAGTTCTTC	-	-	TRBV7-9	TRBJ2-1
CASSLARGRAATNEQFF	TGTGCCAGCAGCTTAGCGAGGGGGCGGGCGGCTACCAATGAGCAGTTCTTC	TRBD1	-	TRBV7-6	TRBJ2-1
CASSSRGDRTTDTQYF	TGTGCCAGCAGCTCCAGGGGGGACAGGACCACAGATACGCAGTATTTT	TRBD1	-	TRBV11-3	TRBJ2-3
CASTSSGRSYNEQFF	TGTGCCAGCACCTCTAGCGGGAGGTCCTACAATGAGCAGTTCTTC	TRBD2	-	TRBV27	TRBJ2-1
CASSEAGRARSNQPQHF	TGTGCCAGCAGTGAAGCAGGGAGAGCTCGGAGCAATCAGCCCCAGCATTTT	-	-	TRBV6-1	TRBJ1-5
CAIGFGEVISGANVLTF	TGTGCCATCGGATTTGGGGAGGTTATCTCTGGGGCCAACGTCCTGACTTTC	-	once	TRBV2	TRBJ2-6
CASSIPTDRFGETQYF	TGTGCCAGTAGTATCCCGACCGACAGGTTCGGGGAGACCCAGTACTTC	-	-	TRBV19	TRBJ2-5
CSVEPAWGRSDLNYGYTF	TGCAGCGTTGAACCCGCGTGGGGGCGTTCAGATCTGAACTATGGCTACACCTTC	-	-	TRBV29-1	TRBJ1-2
CASSASFEGYEQYF	TGTGCCAGCAGCGCGTCCTTCGAGGGCTACGAGCAGTACTTC	-	once	TRBV9	TRBJ2-7
CASSEGTGSSPLHF	TGTGCCAGCAGTGAGGGGACAGGGAGTTCACCCCTCCACTTT	TRBD1	few	TRBV25-1	TRBJ1-6
CASSFLRTGTRNEQFF	TGCGCCAGCAGCTTTCTCCGGACAGGGACACGAAATGAGCAGTTCTTC	TRBD1	-	TRBV5-1	TRBJ2-1
CASSETSGLTGELFF	TGTGCCAGCAGTGAGACTAGCGGGCTGACCGGGGAGCTGTTTTTT	TRBD2	-	TRBV25-1	TRBJ2-2
CASSLDRGSYNEQFF	TGTGCCAGCAGCCTTGACAGGGGCTCCTACAATGAGCAGTTCTTC	TRBD1	-	TRBV7-2	TRBJ2-1
CASSLALGQGASPLHF	TGTGCCAGCAGCTTGGCCTTGGGACAGGGGGCATCACCCCTCCACTTT	TRBD1	-	TRBV5-4	TRBJ1-6
CASSPGQAGEKLFF	TGTGCCAGCAGCCCGGGACAGGCCGGGGAAAAACTGTTTTTT	TRBD1	-	TRBV7-9	TRBJ1-4
CASSLAGLAGGKVKTQYF	TGTGCCAGCAGCCTGGCGGGACTAGCGGGGGGTAAGGTGAAGACCCAGTACTTC	TRBD2	-	TRBV5-4	TRBJ2-5
CASSLFQGGDGYTF	TGCGCCAGCAGCTTGTTTCAGGGGGGCGATGGCTACACCTTC	TRBD1	once	TRBV5-1	TRBJ1-2
CASIARSPPLSNQPQHF	TGTGCCAGTATCGCACGATCCCCCCCACTGAGCAATCAGCCCCAGCATTTT	-	-	TRBV19	TRBJ1-5
CASSYARQGPNTIYF	TGTGCCAGCAGTTATGCCCGCCAGGGTCCCAACACCATATATTTT	-	-	TRBV6-6	TRBJ1-3
CASSGTSGGIEQFF	TGTGCCAGCAGTGGGACTAGCGGGGGCATTGAGCAGTTCTTC	TRBD2	once	TRBV27	TRBJ2-1
CASSLTGAASNYGYTF	TGTGCCAGCAGCTTAACAGGGGCCGCTTCTAACTATGGCTACACCTTC	TRBD1	-	TRBV7-9	TRBJ1-2
CASSGQVNNEQFF	TGTGCCAGCAGTGGTCAGGTGAACAATGAGCAGTTCTTC	-	-	TRBV25-1	TRBJ2-1
CASRLRGGKQETQYF	TGTGCCAGCAGGCTGCGGGGGGGCAAACAAGAGACCCAGTACTTC	TRBD2	-	TRBV7-2	TRBJ2-5
CASSPEVSVAGELFF	TGTGCCAGCAGCCCCGAGGTTAGCGTGGCCGGGGAGCTGTTTTTT	-	-	TRBV3-1/TRBV3-2	TRBJ2-2
CASSPPTGGLGGELFF	TGTGCCAGCAGCCCGCCGACAGGAGGACTGGGCGGGGAGCTGTTTTTT	-	-	TRBV28	TRBJ2-2
CASSLGTVDYYGYTF	TGTGCCAGCTCACTCGGGACAGTTGATTACTATGGCTACACCTTC	TRBD1	-	TRBV18	TRBJ1-2
CASSPGTSTDEQFF	TGTGCCAGCAGCCCCGGGACTAGCACGGATGAGCAGTTCTTC	TRBD2	-	TRBV7-3	TRBJ2-1
CASSLLGTGWDQPQHF	TGTGCCAGCAGTTTATTGGGGACAGGGTGGGATCAGCCCCAGCATTTT	TRBD1	-	TRBV28	TRBJ1-5
CASSVVYGELFF	TGTGCCAGCAGCGTAGTTTACGGGGAGCTGTTTTTT	-	-	TRBV9	TRBJ2-2
CSVAGRLNTEAFF	TGCAGCGTTGCTGGGAGGCTGAACACTGAAGCTTTCTTT	-	once	TRBV29-1	TRBJ1-1
CASALEPNYGYTF	TGTGCCAGCGCACTCGAACCTAACTATGGCTACACCTTC	-	-	TRBV27	TRBJ1-2
CASNEGAYRSTGELFF	TGTGCCAGTAATGAGGGGGCCTACCGAAGTACCGGGGAGCTGTTTTTT	TRBD1	-	TRBV19	TRBJ2-2
CASSFGGTEKETQYF	TGTGCCAGCAGCTTCGGTGGGACAGAGAAAGAGACCCAGTACTTC	TRBD1	-	TRBV7-7	TRBJ2-5
CASSPQSGNTIYF	TGTGCCAGCAGCCCCCAGTCTGGAAACACCATATATTTT	-	-	TRBV7-2	TRBJ1-3
CASSYDRGRTEAFF	TGCGCCAGCAGCTACGACAGGGGGCGAACTGAAGCTTTCTTT	TRBD1	-	TRBV5-1	TRBJ1-1
CASSLNQKTEAFF	TGTGCCAGCAGCTTAAATCAGAAGACTGAAGCTTTCTTT	-	once	TRBV11-3	TRBJ1-1
CASSLGLAPNTGELFF	TGCGCCAGCAGCTTGGGACTAGCTCCGAACACCGGGGAGCTGTTTTTT	TRBD2	-	TRBV5-1	TRBJ2-2
CASSLARSRETQYF	TGCGCCAGCAGCTTGGCCCGAAGCCGGGAGACCCAGTACTTC	-	-	TRBV5-1	TRBJ2-5
CASGTVSGNTIYF	TGTGCCAGCGGGACAGTATCTGGAAACACCATATATTTT	TRBD1	-	TRBV28	TRBJ1-3
CASSLYRDRLNEKLFF	TGTGCCAGCAGTTTATATCGGGACAGACTTAATGAAAAACTGTTTTTT	TRBD1	-	TRBV28	TRBJ1-4
CAISRGTGGEQPQHF	TGTGCCATCAGCCGGGGGACAGGGGGCGAGCAGCCCCAGCATTTT	TRBD1	-	TRBV10-3	TRBJ1-5
CASSWGRRTSGSREQFF	TGTGCCAGCAGCTGGGGCAGGCGGACTAGCGGGAGTCGTGAGCAGTTCTTC	TRBD2	-	TRBV7-2	TRBJ2-1
CASSHGGAGNYGYTF	TGTGCCAGCAGCCATGGTGGAGCGGGTAACTATGGCTACACCTTC	-	-	TRBV3-1/TRBV3-2	TRBJ1-2
CASSLQGKSPLHF	TGTGCCAGCAGCTTACAGGGGAAATCACCCCTCCACTTT	-	once	TRBV13	TRBJ1-6
CASSVTGTDDSPLHF	TGTGCCAGCAGCGTAACAGGGACAGACGATTCACCCCTCCACTTT	TRBD1	-	TRBV9	TRBJ1-6
CASSLVSDRGTQYF	TGCGCCAGCAGCTTGGTGTCAGACCGAGGGACCCAGTACTTC	-	-	TRBV5-1	TRBJ2-5